These 30 T cell receptor beta chains were all obtained from the same sample, sequenced in a study of vaccination and CD4 T cells after COVID-19. These receptors are not linked to any known antigen. Sample treatment: roughly 10-day PBMC culture with coronavirus spike peptide pools or control peptides (ViraFEST assay). Cultured CD4+ T-cell DNA underwent Oncomine TCR Beta short-read sequencing. TCRdb ran MiXCR on the PCR reads and lists one entry per CDR3 protein. The sample holds about 22,000 distinct CDR3 sequences, less than 50% seen once. The specimen was CD4+ T cells from blood, cultured in vitro, collected before SARS-CoV-2 vaccination. These receptor sequences come from a human donor who had recovered from COVID-19.

This clonotype came up a few times. The V call is TRBV7-9, the J call TRBJ1-3; 9 bases line up with TRBD1. Germline values: CDR1 SEHNR, CDR2 FQNEAQ (reference sequence). CDR3 length equals 17 residues. With 2 bases clipped from V and 3 bases from J, the junction kept 8 bases outside the gene matches. The CDR3 nucleotides are TGTGCCAGCAGCTTATTATTGGGACAGGGCTATGGAAACACCATATATTTT. As protein: CASSLLLGQGYGNTIYF.

This chain joins TRBV10-3 and TRBJ2-3; a weak D match, TRBD2 (5 bases). Germline lookup yields CDR1 ENHRY and CDR2 SYGVKD. CDR3 length: 12 amino acids. V lost 7 bases, J lost 3 bases, and 8 bases lay in between. Here the CDR3 DNA reads TGTGCCATCATGGACTCAACAGATACGCAGTATTTT. This sequence encodes CAIMDSTDTQYF.

This clonotype was seen more than once but under ten times. This chain connects TRBV15 to TRBJ1-1; D not resolved. This CDR3 is built from 14 residues. From germline, CDR1 is LNHNV and CDR2 YYDKDF (reference sequence). Trimming left V 1 base short and J 1 base short, with 7 bases between. The CDR3 DNA reads TGTGCCACCAGCAGAGTTTTGGGGAACACTGAAGCTTTCTTT. It is translated as CATSRVLGNTEAFF.

This chain links TRBV25-1 with TRBJ2-7; D gene uncertain. Germline V CDR1 and CDR2: MGHDK, SYGVNS. The V and J ends lost 1 base and 3 bases respectively, with 4 bases between them. This CDR3 has 12 residues. The CDR3 is CASSESLYEQYF. DNA for the CDR3: TGTGCCAGCAGTGAATCACTCTACGAGCAGTACTTC.

A few counts support this clonotype. The chain recombines TRBV20-1 with TRBJ2-7; D may match TRBD1 or TRBD2 (6 bases each). Germline V lookup: CDR1 DFQATT, CDR2 SNEGSKA (reference sequence). The CDR3 totals 13 residues. Trimming left V 3 bases short and J 1 base short, with 10 bases between. This CDR3 is CSARGGASYEQYF. DNA of the CDR3: TGCAGTGCTAGGGGGGGCGCATCCTACGAGCAGTACTTC.

In its sample, this clonotype was seen a few times. The V gene is TRBV6-1, the J gene TRBJ1-1; 7 nucleotides agree with TRBD1. With V trimmed by 6 bases and J by 5 bases, 12 bases remained unmatched. The V gene's germline CDR1 is MNHNS and CDR2 SASEGT. This CDR3 comprises 15 residues. As DNA, the CDR3 is TGTGCCAGCAGAGGGGGCCGGGGGCGAGAAACTGAAGCTTTCTTT. It is translated as CASRGGRGRETEAFF.

This clonotype was counted between two and nine times. V and J are TRBV7-3 and TRBJ2-5; D gene uncertain. Germline CDR1 and CDR2: SGHTA and FQGTGA. The CDR3 spans 13 residues. The V gene lost 3 bases and the J gene lost 1 base, with 6 bases spanning the gap. CDR3 coding DNA: TGTGCCAGCAGCTTTGGCAGCCAAGAGACCCAGTACTTC. Its protein is CASSFGSQETQYF. The whole variable domain, filled in from reference TRBV7-3 and TRBJ2-5, reads GAGVSQTPSNKVTEKGKYVELRCDPISGHTALYWYRQSLGQGPEFLIYFQGTGAADDSGLPNDRFFAVRPEGSVSTLKIQRTERGDSAVYLCASSFGSQETQYFGPGTRLLVL.

The chain combines TRBV20-1 with TRBJ2-1; 14 bases are a match to TRBD2. The germline CDR1 and CDR2 sequences are DFQATT and SNEGSKA (reference sequence). The V and J ends lost 2 bases and 1 base, in that order; junction bases with no gene match: 13. CDR3 length: 20 residues. Written as DNA, the CDR3 is TGCAGTGCTAGACAACGGAGACTAGCGGGAGGGCCAGGGTCCTACAATGAGCAGTTCTTC. Translated, it gives CSARQRRLAGGPGSYNEQFF.

The V and J genes are TRBV20-1 and TRBJ2-7; 8 bases fit TRBD1. The length of the CDR3 is 12 residues. The V gene end was trimmed by 2 bases and the J gene end by 6 bases; junction bases not matched to a gene: 3. Germline CDR1 and CDR2: DFQATT and SNEGSKA (reference sequence). The CDR3 bases are TGCAGTGCTAGAATGACAGGGGTCGAGCAGTACTTC. Protein: CSARMTGVEQYF.

The chain has TRBV29-1 and TRBJ1-2, with TRBD1 matching 9 bases. With V trimmed by 7 bases and J by 4 bases, 4 bases remained unmatched. Germline values: CDR1 SQVTM, CDR2 ANQGSEA. CDR3 length: 12 amino acids. The CDR3 DNA sequence: TGCAGCGCTCCGACAGGGGGCTATGGCTACACCTTC. It yields the protein CSAPTGGYGYTF.

This chain's CDR3 is CASTQVVDSGNTIYF. In DNA form, the CDR3 reads TGTGCCAGCACCCAGGTCGTCGACAGTGGAAACACCATATATTTT. The chain uses TRBV6-1 and TRBJ1-3, with D perhaps TRBD1 (5 bases). V was cut by 7 bases and J by 3 bases, with 16 bases left in between. The CDR3 sequence is 15 residues long. Germline CDR1 is MNHNS and CDR2 is SASEGT.

The J gene is TRBJ2-7, the V gene TRBV11-2; D is unresolved. Trimming removed 0 bases from V and 5 bases from J, with 2 bases in between. Germline CDR1 reads SGHAT; CDR2 reads FQNNGV. The CDR3 spans 11 residues. CDR3 bases: TGTGCCAGCAGCTTAGAAGACGAGCAGTACTTC. Protein sequence: CASSLEDEQYF.

The chain combines TRBV7-2 with TRBJ1-2; D is possibly TRBD1 (6 bases). Germline CDR1 and CDR2: SGHTA and FQGNSA. The CDR3 spans 14 residues. V lost 1 base and J lost 8, with 14 bases in between. CDR3 coding DNA: TGTGCCAGCAGCTTAGTCAGAGAGGGGGTGGGCTACACCTTC. It is translated as CASSLVREGVGYTF.

In its sample, this clonotype was seen a few times. The V gene is TRBV7-2, the J gene TRBJ1-1; the D is unclear. V shed 0 bases and J shed 0 bases, with 8 bases lying between them. Germline loops: CDR1 SGHTA, CDR2 FQGNSA. This CDR3 contains 15 residues. The CDR3 DNA is TGTGCCAGCAGCTTAGCGTGGGCAATGAACACTGAAGCTTTCTTT. Its translation is CASSLAWAMNTEAFF.

This clonotype was seen more than once but under ten times. V gene TRBV6-5 combines with J gene TRBJ2-3; D is possibly TRBD2 (6 bases). The germline V and J ends were trimmed by 2 bases and 3 bases, with 9 bases remaining between them. This CDR3 contains 14 residues. Germline V gene data show CDR1 as MNHEY and CDR2 as SVGAGI. CDR3 DNA: TGTGCCAGCAGTTACGCGGGGTTTACAGATACGCAGTATTTT. This encodes CASSYAGFTDTQYF.

This clonotype was detected only a few times. The gene calls are TRBV2 and TRBJ2-7; the D gene is possibly TRBD2 (5 bases). V was clipped by 5 bases and J by 4 bases, with 9 bases between them. The CDR3 is made up of 12 amino acids. CDR1 and CDR2 from the germline V gene are SNHLY and FYNNEI. The CDR3 reads CASSFDYYEQYF. In DNA, the CDR3 is TGTGCCAGCAGTTTTGACTATTACGAGCAGTACTTC.

The V call is TRBV14, the J call TRBJ1-2, with a weak D call TRBD1 (5 bases). This CDR3 region has 16 residues. Trimming pared 0 bases from V and 8 bases from J, leaving 19 bases between. CDR1 SGHDN and CDR2 FVKESK come from the germline V gene. The CDR3 protein is CASSQDDWRGVWGYTF. CDR3 in DNA: TGTGCCAGCAGCCAAGACGACTGGAGAGGGGTTTGGGGCTACACCTTC. The full variable domain, with the rest looked up from reference TRBV14 and TRBJ1-2, is EAGVTQFPSHSVIEKGQTVTLRCDPISGHDNLYWYRRVMGKEIKFLLHFVKESKQDESGMPNNRFLAERTGGTYSTLKVQPAELEDSGVYFCASSQDDWRGVWGYTFGSGTRLTVV.

The genes are TRBV6-2 or TRBV6-3 and TRBJ1-6; D is ambiguous. Germline V CDR1 and CDR2: MNHEY, SVGEGT. This CDR3 has 15 amino acids. The V and J ends lost 0 bases and 10 bases respectively, with 13 bases between them. This CDR3 is CASSYSRDGYSPLHF. Here the CDR3 DNA reads TGTGCCAGCAGTTACTCTCGTGACGGCTACTCACCCCTCCACTTT.

V and J are TRBV20-1 and TRBJ2-1; 9 nucleotides agree with TRBD2. The CDR3 is 14 amino acids. V gave up 3 bases and J gave up 6 bases; unmatched junction bases: 6. Germline CDR1 is DFQATT and CDR2 is SNEGSKA (reference sequence). The CDR3 DNA follows: TGCAGTGCTAGTATAGCGGGGGAGATCAATGAGCAGTTCTTC. Translated, it gives CSASIAGEINEQFF.

The chain recombines TRBV9 with TRBJ2-7, with D unclear. V was cut by 2 bases and J by 1 base, with 10 bases left in between. There are 14 residues in the CDR3. The germline CDR1 and CDR2 sequences are SGDLS and YYNGEE. The DNA of the CDR3 is TGTGCCAGCAGCGTTCGTTATGAGTCCTACGAGCAGTACTTC. As protein: CASSVRYESYEQYF.

This clonotype has more than one count but fewer than ten. The chain combines TRBV10-3 with TRBJ2-2; D remains unclear. The germline V and J ends were trimmed by 2 bases and 5 bases, with 3 bases remaining between them. The CDR3 totals 12 residues. Germline V gene data show CDR1 as ENHRY and CDR2 as SYGVKD. In DNA, the CDR3 is TGTGCCATCAGTGAGGCTACCGGGGAGCTGTTTTTT. Translated, it gives CAISEATGELFF.

The chain has TRBV5-6 and TRBJ2-7; no reliable D call. V lost 1 base and J 2 bases, leaving 16 bases between the germline ends. From germline, CDR1 is SGHDT and CDR2 YYEEEE. The CDR3 is 16 amino acids. The CDR3 DNA sequence: TGTGCCAGCAGCTTGAGGAACGGGCCGGTTACCTACGAGCAGTACTTC. It yields the protein CASSLRNGPVTYEQYF.

The CDR3 nucleotides read TGTGCCAGCAGTTACTCGAAGGATCCCCCCCTCCACTTT. Its protein product is CASSYSKDPPLHF. This chain joins TRBV6-5 and TRBJ1-6; D is ambiguous. This CDR3 has 13 amino acids. Per germline, CDR1 MNHEY and CDR2 SVGAGI. V was cut by 0 bases and J by 13 bases, with 10 bases left in between.

The genes are TRBV20-1 and TRBJ1-5, with TRBD1 identical over 7 bases. V was pared by 4 bases and J by 0 bases, with 9 bases of the junction left unmatched. This CDR3 spans 16 amino acids. Germline V gene lookup returns CDR1 DFQATT and CDR2 SNEGSKA (reference sequence). The CDR3 nucleotides are TGCAGTGCTAAAACAGGGGTGATCGTTAGCAATCAGCCCCAGCATTTT. Translation: CSAKTGVIVSNQPQHF.

In its sample, this clonotype was seen a few times. The chain is built from TRBV7-2 and TRBJ2-1; D is perhaps TRBD2 (5 bases). Trimming pared 0 bases from V and 0 bases from J, leaving 6 bases between. CDR3 length equals 15 residues. CDR1 and CDR2 from the germline V gene are SGHTA and FQGNSA. This CDR3 is CASSLAAGSYNEQFF. CDR3 bases: TGTGCCAGCAGCTTAGCTGCGGGCTCCTACAATGAGCAGTTCTTC.

The V call is TRBV7-2, the J call TRBJ2-1; unclear D gene. Germline CDR1 reads SGHTA; CDR2 reads FQGNSA. The CDR3 runs 16 residues. The V end was cut by 5 bases, the J end by 5 bases, with 19 bases between. The DNA for the CDR3 is TGTGCCAGCAGCACCAGACTGGCCAGTGGGGACAATGAGCAGTTCTTC. It encodes CASSTRLASGDNEQFF.

In its sample, this clonotype was seen a few times. This sequence joins TRBV10-2 and TRBJ2-7, with D possibly matching TRBD2 (6 bases). Germline V gives CDR1 WSHSY, CDR2 SAAADI. This CDR3 contains 12 residues. Trimming removed 6 bases from V and 4 bases from J, with 10 bases in between. In DNA, the CDR3 is TGCGCCAGCAGGGAGCGGGTGTACGAGCAGTACTTC. Translated, it gives CASRERVYEQYF.

This rearrangement joins TRBV6-2 or TRBV6-3 to TRBJ2-2, with 7 bases lining up with TRBD2. This CDR3 spans 13 amino acids. V trimming: 8 bases; J trimming: 4 bases; junction bases outside the gene matches: 4. Germline CDR1 is MNHEY and CDR2 is SVGEGT. CDR3 in DNA: TGTGCCAGCCGGGGGGTCGGCACCGGGGAGCTGTTTTTT. This translates into CASRGVGTGELFF.

This clonotype appeared a few times. This chain connects TRBV28 to TRBJ1-3; D is perhaps TRBD1 (5 bases). The ends were cut back, 4 bases at V and 0 bases at J, with 10 bases in the middle. CDR1 and CDR2 from the germline V gene are MDHEN and SYDVKM. This CDR3 has 15 amino acids. In DNA, the CDR3 is TGTGCCAGCAGTTCCCTGGGGGGCTCTGGAAACACCATATATTTT. Residues: CASSSLGGSGNTIYF. The full variable domain, with the rest looked up from reference TRBV28 and TRBJ1-3, is DVKVTQSSRYLVKRTGEKVFLECVQDMDHENMFWYRQDPGLGLRLIYFSYDVKMKEKGDIPEGYSVSREKKERFSLILESASTNQTSMYLCASSSLGGSGNTIYFGEGSWLTVV.

In this sample, this clonotype turned up a few times. V and J are TRBV6-2 or TRBV6-3 and TRBJ2-7; perhaps TRBD1 as D (5 bases). V was pared by 8 bases and J by 3 bases, with 17 bases between. Looked up from germline, CDR1 is MNHEY and CDR2 is SVGEGT. CDR3 length equals 14 residues. The chain's CDR3 is CASLETDPNYEQYF. CDR3 DNA: TGTGCCAGCTTAGAGACAGATCCTAACTACGAGCAGTACTTC.